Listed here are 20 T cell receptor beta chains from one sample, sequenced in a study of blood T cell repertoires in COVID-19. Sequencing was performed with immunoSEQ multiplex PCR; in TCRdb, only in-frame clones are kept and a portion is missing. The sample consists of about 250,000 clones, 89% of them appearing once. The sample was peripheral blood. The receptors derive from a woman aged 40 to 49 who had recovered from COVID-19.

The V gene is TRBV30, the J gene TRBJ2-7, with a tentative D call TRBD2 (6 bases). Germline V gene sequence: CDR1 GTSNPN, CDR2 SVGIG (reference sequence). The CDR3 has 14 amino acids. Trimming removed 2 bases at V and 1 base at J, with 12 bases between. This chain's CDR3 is CAWSTHGTSYEQYF. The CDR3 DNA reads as TGTGCCTGGAGTACCCACGGGACTTCCTACGAGCAGTACTTC.

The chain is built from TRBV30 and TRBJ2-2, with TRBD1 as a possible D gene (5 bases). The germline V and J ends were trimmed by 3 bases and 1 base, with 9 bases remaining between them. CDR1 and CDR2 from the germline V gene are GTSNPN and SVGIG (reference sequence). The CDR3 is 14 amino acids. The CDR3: CAWRNRRNTGELFF. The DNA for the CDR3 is TGTGCCTGGAGGAACAGGCGGAACACCGGGGAGCTGTTTTTT. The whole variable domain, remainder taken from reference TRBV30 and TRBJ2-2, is SQTIHQWPATLVQPVGSPLSLECTVEGTSNPNLYWYRQAAGRGLQLLFYSVGIGQISSEVPQNLSASRPQDRQFILSSKKLLLSDSGFYLCAWRNRRNTGELFFGEGSRLTVL.

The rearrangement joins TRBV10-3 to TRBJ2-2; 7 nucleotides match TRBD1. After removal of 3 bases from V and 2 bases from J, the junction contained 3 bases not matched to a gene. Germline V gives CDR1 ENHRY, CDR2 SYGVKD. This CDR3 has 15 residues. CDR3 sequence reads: CAISDGQENTGELFF. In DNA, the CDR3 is TGTGCCATCAGTGACGGACAGGAAAACACCGGGGAGCTGTTTTTT.

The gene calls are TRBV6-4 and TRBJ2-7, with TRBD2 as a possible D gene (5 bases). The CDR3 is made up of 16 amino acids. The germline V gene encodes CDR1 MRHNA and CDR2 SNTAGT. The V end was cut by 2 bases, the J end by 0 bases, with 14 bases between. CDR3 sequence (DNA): TGTGCCAGCAGTGACCGCCAGCGGCTCAGCTCCTACGAGCAGTACTTC. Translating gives CASSDRQRLSSYEQYF.

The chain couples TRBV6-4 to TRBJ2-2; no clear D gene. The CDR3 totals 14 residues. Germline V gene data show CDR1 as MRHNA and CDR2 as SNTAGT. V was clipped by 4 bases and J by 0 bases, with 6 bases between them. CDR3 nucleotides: TGTGCCAGCAGTGCGTCCTCGAACACCGGGGAGCTGTTTTTT. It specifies CASSASSNTGELFF.

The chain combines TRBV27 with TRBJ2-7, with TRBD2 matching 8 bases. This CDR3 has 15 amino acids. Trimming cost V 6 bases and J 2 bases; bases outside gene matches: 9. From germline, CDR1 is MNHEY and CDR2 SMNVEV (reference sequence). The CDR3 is CASSFLGGGAYEQYF. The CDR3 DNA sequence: TGTGCCAGCAGCTTCCTCGGGGGGGGAGCCTACGAGCAGTACTTC.

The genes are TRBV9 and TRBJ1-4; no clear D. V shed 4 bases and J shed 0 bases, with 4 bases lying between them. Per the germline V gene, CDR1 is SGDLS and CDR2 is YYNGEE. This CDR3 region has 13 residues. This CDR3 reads CASSPATNEKLFF. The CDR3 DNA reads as TGTGCCAGCAGCCCTGCAACTAATGAAAAACTGTTTTTT.

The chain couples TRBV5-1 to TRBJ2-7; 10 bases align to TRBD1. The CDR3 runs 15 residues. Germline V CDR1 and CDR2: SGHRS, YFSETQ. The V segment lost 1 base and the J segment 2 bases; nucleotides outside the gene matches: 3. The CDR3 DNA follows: TGCGCCAGCAGCTTGTTCGGGACAGGGGCCTACGAGCAGTACTTC. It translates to CASSLFGTGAYEQYF.

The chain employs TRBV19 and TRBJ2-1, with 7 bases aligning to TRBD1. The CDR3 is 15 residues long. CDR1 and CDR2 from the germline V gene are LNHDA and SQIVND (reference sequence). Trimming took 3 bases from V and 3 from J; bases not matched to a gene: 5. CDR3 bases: TGTGCCAGTAGTATGGGACAGCCGCTCTACAATGAGCAGTTCTTC. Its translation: CASSMGQPLYNEQFF.

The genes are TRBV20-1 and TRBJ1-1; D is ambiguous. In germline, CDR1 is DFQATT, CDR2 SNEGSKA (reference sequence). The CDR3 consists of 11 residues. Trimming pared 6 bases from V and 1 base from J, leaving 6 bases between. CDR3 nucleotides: TGCAGTGCGGGAGAGAACACTGAAGCTTTCTTT. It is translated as CSAGENTEAFF.

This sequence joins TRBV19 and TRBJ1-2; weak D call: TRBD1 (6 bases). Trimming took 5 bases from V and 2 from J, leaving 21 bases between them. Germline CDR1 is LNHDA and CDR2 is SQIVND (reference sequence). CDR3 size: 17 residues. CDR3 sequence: CASSVQGLVFGNYGYTF. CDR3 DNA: TGTGCCAGTAGTGTACAGGGCCTGGTTTTCGGGAACTATGGCTACACCTTC. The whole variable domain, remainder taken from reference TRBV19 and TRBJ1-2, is DGGITQSPKYLFRKEGQNVTLSCEQNLNHDAMYWYRQDPGQGLRLIYYSQIVNDFQKGDIAEGYSVSREKKESFPLTVTSAQKNPTAFYLCASSVQGLVFGNYGYTFGSGTRLTVV.

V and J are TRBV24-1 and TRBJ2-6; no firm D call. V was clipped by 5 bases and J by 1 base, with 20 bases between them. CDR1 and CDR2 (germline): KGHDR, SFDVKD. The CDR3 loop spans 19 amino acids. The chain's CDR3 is CATSGIPGRAGSGANVLTF. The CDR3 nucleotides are TGTGCCACCAGTGGAATCCCGGGTCGCGCCGGGTCTGGGGCCAACGTCCTGACTTTC.

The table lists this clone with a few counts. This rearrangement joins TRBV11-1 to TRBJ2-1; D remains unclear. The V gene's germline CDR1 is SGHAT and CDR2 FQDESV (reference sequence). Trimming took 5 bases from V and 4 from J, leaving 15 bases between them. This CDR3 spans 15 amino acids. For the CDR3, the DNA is TGTGCCAGCAGCCCCTCCGTCGGGTCATACAATGAGCAGTTCTTC. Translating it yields CASSPSVGSYNEQFF.

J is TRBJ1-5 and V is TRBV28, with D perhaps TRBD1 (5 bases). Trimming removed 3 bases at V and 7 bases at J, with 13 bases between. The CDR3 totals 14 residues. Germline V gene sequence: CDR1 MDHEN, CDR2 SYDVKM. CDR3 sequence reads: CASSFRGGLQPQHF. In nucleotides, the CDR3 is TGTGCCAGCAGTTTTCGGGGGGGACTGCAGCCCCAGCATTTT.

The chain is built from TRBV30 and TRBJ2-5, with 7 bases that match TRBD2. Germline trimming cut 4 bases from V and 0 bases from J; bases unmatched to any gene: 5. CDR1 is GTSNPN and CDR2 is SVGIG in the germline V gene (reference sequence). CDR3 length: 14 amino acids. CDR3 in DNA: TGTGCCTGGAACGGCGGGAGTAACCAAGAGACCCAGTACTTC. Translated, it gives CAWNGGSNQETQYF.

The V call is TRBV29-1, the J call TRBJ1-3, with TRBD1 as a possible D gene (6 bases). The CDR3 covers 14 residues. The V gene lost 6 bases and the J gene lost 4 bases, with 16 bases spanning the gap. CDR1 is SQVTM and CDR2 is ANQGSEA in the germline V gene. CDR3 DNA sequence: TGCAGCGTCCGCCTGGGGGGGGCAGGAAACACCATATATTTT. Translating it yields CSVRLGGAGNTIYF.

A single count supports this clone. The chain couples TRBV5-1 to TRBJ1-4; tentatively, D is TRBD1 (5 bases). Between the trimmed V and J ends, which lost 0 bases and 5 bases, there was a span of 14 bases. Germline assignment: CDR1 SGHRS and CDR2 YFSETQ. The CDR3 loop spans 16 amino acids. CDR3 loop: CASSLAPQGANEKLFF. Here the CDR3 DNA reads TGCGCCAGCAGCTTGGCCCCCCAAGGGGCAAATGAAAAACTGTTTTTT.

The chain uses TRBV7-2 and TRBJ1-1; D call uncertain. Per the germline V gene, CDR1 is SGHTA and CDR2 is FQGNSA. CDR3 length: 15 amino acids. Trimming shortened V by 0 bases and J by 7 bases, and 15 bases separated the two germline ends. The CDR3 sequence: CASSLAPGRGDEAFF. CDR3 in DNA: TGTGCCAGCAGCTTAGCCCCTGGCAGAGGCGATGAAGCTTTCTTT.

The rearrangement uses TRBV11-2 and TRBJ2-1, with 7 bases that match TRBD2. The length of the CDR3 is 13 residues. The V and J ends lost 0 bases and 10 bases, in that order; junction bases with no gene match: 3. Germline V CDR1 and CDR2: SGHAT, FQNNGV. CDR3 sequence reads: CASSLDGGSEQFF. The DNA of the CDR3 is TGTGCCAGCAGCTTAGACGGGGGGTCAGAGCAGTTCTTC.

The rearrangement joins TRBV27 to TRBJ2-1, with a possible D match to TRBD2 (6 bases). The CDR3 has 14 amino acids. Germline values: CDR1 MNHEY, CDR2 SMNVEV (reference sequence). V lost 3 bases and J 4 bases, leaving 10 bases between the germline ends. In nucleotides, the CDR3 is TGTGCCAGCAGTTTCGCAGGGAGGTACAATGAGCAGTTCTTC. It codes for CASSFAGRYNEQFF.